The 3 T cell receptor beta chains presented below share a single source sample, sequenced in a study of human T cells and chemical hapten exposure. Using its own MiXCR run on the RACE reads, TCRdb lists one record per CDR3 protein. Of 200,000 to 300,000 distinct CDR3 sequences listed, roughly 8.9% are singletons. Described time point: pre-sensitization, week 0. Treatment meaning: therapeutic diphenylcyclopropenone sensitization with weekly scalp DPC. Here the sequenced sample was whole blood, taken in connection with sensitization to the hapten diphenylcyclopropenone (DPC). The source of these receptors is a woman in her thirties or forties with alopecia areata. Some clones in this sample may be carry-over from other donors' samples.

This clonotype appeared many times. The chain couples TRBV2 to TRBJ1-2; D perhaps matches TRBD1 (6 bases). The V and J ends lost 4 bases and 5 bases respectively, with 14 bases between them. The germline CDR1 and CDR2 sequences are SNHLY and FYNNEI. The CDR3 is made up of 14 amino acids. CDR3 in amino acids: CASSADSIVYGYTF. For the CDR3, the DNA is TGTGCCAGCAGTGCGGACAGCATAGTTTATGGCTACACCTTC.

This clonotype turned up a few times. This sequence joins TRBV27 and TRBJ2-7, with 7 bases that match TRBD1. With 5 bases clipped from V and 2 bases from J, the junction kept 9 bases outside the gene matches. In germline, CDR1 is MNHEY, CDR2 SMNVEV (reference sequence). CDR3 length: 15 amino acids. The DNA of the CDR3 is TGTGCCAGCAGTACAACCGGGACAGCTCCCTACGAGCAGTACTTC. Its translation: CASSTTGTAPYEQYF.

With respect to this clonotype: One junction end does not reproduce the germline sequence, and a read error may be involved. The rearrangement joins TRBV7-2 to TRBJ2-1; D gene ambiguous. Germline V gives CDR1 SGHTA, CDR2 FQGNSA. The CDR3 length is 11 residues. The CDR3: CASSLDSPNTF. CDR3 nucleotides: TGTGCCAGCAGCTTAGATTCTCCAAATACCTTC.